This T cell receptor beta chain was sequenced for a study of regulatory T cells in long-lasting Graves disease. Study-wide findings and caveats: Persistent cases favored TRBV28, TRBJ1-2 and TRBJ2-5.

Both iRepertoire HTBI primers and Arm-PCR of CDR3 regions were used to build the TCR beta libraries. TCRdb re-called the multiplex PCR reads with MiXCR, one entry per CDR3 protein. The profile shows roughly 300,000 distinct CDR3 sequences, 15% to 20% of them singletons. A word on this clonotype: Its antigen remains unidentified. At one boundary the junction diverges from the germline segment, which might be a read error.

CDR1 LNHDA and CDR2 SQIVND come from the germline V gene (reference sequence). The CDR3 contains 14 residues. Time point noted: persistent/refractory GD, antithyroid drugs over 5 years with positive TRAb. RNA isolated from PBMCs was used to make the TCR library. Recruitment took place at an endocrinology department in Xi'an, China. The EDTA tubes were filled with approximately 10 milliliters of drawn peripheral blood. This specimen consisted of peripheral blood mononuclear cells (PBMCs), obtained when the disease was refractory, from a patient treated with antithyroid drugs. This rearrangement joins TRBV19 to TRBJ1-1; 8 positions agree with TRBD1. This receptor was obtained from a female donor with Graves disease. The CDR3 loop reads CASSWTGKNTEASF. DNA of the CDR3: TGTGCCAGTAGTTGGACAGGGAAAAACACTGAAGCTTCCTTT.